The 29 T cell receptor beta chains below come from one sample, sequenced in a study of cytomegalovirus exposure and HLA in healthy donors. Sequenced by immunoSEQ multiplex PCR; TCRdb stores in-frame clones only, minus some. The sample carries approximately 280,000 clones, 80% to 90% recorded once. The sample consisted of PBMCs. These receptor sequences come from a woman aged 18-30 years in good health and CMV-seronegative.

The chain is built from TRBV6-6 and TRBJ2-2; 8 nucleotides line up with TRBD1. The germline CDR1 and CDR2 sequences are MNHNY and SVGAGI (reference sequence). V was pared by 6 bases and J by 7 bases, with 7 bases of the junction left unmatched. The CDR3 contains 14 residues. The CDR3 DNA sequence: TGTGCCAGCAGGACGACAGGGGTGGGCGGGGAGCTGTTTTTT. Translation gives CASRTTGVGGELFF.

The rearrangement joins TRBV28 to TRBJ1-4, with D unclear. Germline CDR1 and CDR2: MDHEN and SYDVKM. Trimming removed 6 bases from V and 10 bases from J, with 18 bases in between. The CDR3 runs to 14 residues. CDR3 region: CASRRSEGGGKLFF. CDR3 nucleotide sequence: TGTGCCAGCAGACGTTCGGAGGGCGGAGGAAAACTGTTTTTT.

This clone occurred once. The chain has TRBV5-1 and TRBJ1-5; D gene unclear. CDR3 size: 14 residues. The germline V gene encodes CDR1 SGHRS and CDR2 YFSETQ. V lost 2 bases, J lost 6 bases, and 12 bases lay in between. Here the CDR3 DNA reads TGCGCCAGCAGCTTCGGCCGGTCAGGTCAGCCCCAGCATTTT. Translation: CASSFGRSGQPQHF.

The chain couples TRBV30 to TRBJ2-5; D perhaps matches TRBD2 (5 bases). Germline V lookup: CDR1 GTSNPN, CDR2 SVGIG (reference sequence). CDR3 length: 12 amino acids. Trimming shortened V by 0 bases and J by 5 bases, and 7 bases separated the two germline ends. The CDR3 loop is CAWSVRVETQYF. The CDR3 DNA reads TGTGCCTGGAGTGTGAGGGTGGAGACCCAGTACTTC.

The chain joins TRBV6-1 to TRBJ1-1; the D is unclear. This CDR3 has 16 residues. Germline-derived CDR1 and CDR2 are MNHNS and SASEGT. V lost 4 bases to trimming and J lost 6 bases, with 21 bases between them. The chain's CDR3 is CASSAREWVGVAEAFF. CDR3 DNA: TGTGCCAGCAGTGCGCGGGAGTGGGTAGGAGTCGCTGAAGCTTTCTTT.

The genes are TRBV10-2 and TRBJ2-7; D is undetermined. Germline values: CDR1 WSHSY, CDR2 SAAADI. Trimming shortened V by 4 bases and J by 0 bases, and 10 bases separated the two germline ends. The CDR3 runs to 14 residues. Here the CDR3 DNA reads TGCGCCAGCAGTGGATCAATCGGCTCCTACGAGCAGTACTTC. It specifies CASSGSIGSYEQYF.

The sample holds one count of this clone. V and J are TRBV30 and TRBJ2-3, with 10 bases identical to TRBD2. After removal of 2 bases from V and 0 bases from J, the junction contained 8 bases not matched to a gene. Germline lookup yields CDR1 GTSNPN and CDR2 SVGIG (reference sequence). The CDR3 loop spans 17 amino acids. CDR3 DNA sequence: TGTGCCTGGAGTCCTACCCGGACTAGCGGAAGCACAGATACGCAGTATTTT. Translating gives CAWSPTRTSGSTDTQYF.

The rearrangement uses TRBV27 and TRBJ2-7; 8 bases are a match to TRBD2. Germline assignment: CDR1 MNHEY and CDR2 SMNVEV (reference sequence). With V trimmed by 4 bases and J by 7 bases, 12 bases remained unmatched. CDR3 length: 15 amino acids. CDR3 amino acids: CASSYRGAGAREQYF. CDR3 in DNA: TGTGCCAGCAGTTACCGAGGAGCGGGAGCGCGGGAGCAGTACTTC.

This clone occurred a few times. J is TRBJ1-1 and V is TRBV30, with D possibly matching TRBD1 (5 bases). The CDR3 spans 13 residues. The germline V and J ends were trimmed by 8 bases and 5 bases, with 18 bases remaining between them. Germline loops: CDR1 GTSNPN, CDR2 SVGIG (reference sequence). The chain's CDR3 is CAGGAGRGTEAFF. The DNA of the CDR3 is TGTGCCGGAGGGGCAGGCCGCGGGACTGAAGCTTTCTTT.

The chain uses TRBV5-1 and TRBJ2-2; D is uncertain. Between the trimmed V and J ends, which lost 4 bases and 7 bases, there was a span of 20 bases. CDR1 is SGHRS, CDR2 YFSETQ, per germline. The CDR3 runs to 16 residues. The CDR3 DNA reads as TGCGCCAGCAGCCCCTCGATGCTACGGGTAGGCGGGGAGCTGTTTTTT. Amino acids: CASSPSMLRVGGELFF.

The V and J genes are TRBV9 and TRBJ1-6; D uncertain. Germline lookup yields CDR1 SGDLS and CDR2 YYNGEE. The germline V and J ends were trimmed by 3 bases and 6 bases, with 13 bases remaining between them. CDR3 length: 15 residues. CDR3: CASSESGSRNSPLHF. As DNA, the CDR3 is TGTGCCAGCAGCGAATCGGGTTCTCGTAATTCACCCCTCCACTTT.

The chain uses TRBV6-5 and TRBJ2-7, with D uncertain. The CDR3 contains 16 residues. Looked up from germline, CDR1 is MNHEY and CDR2 is SVGAGI. With 0 bases removed from V and 0 bases from J, the gap between germline ends came to 12 bases. The DNA for the CDR3 is TGTGCCAGCAGTTACTCGGGTCGCGGCCGCTCCTACGAGCAGTACTTC. It specifies CASSYSGRGRSYEQYF.

CDR3 coding DNA: TGTGCCAGCAGCCCGACTAGCGGGTGGGGGGGTGAGCAGTTCTTC. Translation: CASSPTSGWGGEQFF. This chain connects TRBV7-2 to TRBJ2-1; 10 nucleotides line up with TRBD2. The CDR3 totals 15 residues. The trim removed 5 bases at V and 9 bases at J, leaving 10 bases unmatched. The germline CDR1 and CDR2 sequences are SGHTA and FQGNSA.

The count of this clone is one. The rearrangement joins TRBV9 to TRBJ2-3, with D hard to call. V lost 4 bases and J 8 bases, leaving 11 bases between the germline ends. Germline values: CDR1 SGDLS, CDR2 YYNGEE. CDR3 length: 12 amino acids. The CDR3 DNA sequence: TGTGCCAGCAGCCCCCGACTGGGTACGCAGTATTTT. Amino acids: CASSPRLGTQYF.

The gene calls are TRBV12-5 and TRBJ1-1, with a weak D call TRBD1 (6 bases). CDR1 is LGHNT, CDR2 FRNRAP, per germline. CDR3 size: 12 residues. V dropped 11 bases and J dropped 5 bases, with 15 bases sitting between them. CDR3 loop: CAAAAGATEAFF. CDR3 bases: TGTGCTGCAGCGGCAGGGGCGACTGAAGCTTTCTTT.

J is TRBJ2-3 and V is TRBV2; 7 nucleotides line up with TRBD1. The CDR3 has 15 amino acids. Germline V gene data show CDR1 as SNHLY and CDR2 as FYNNEI. After removal of 7 bases from V and 2 bases from J, the junction contained 9 bases not matched to a gene. The CDR3, as DNA: TGTGCCAGCACGCCCGGACAGGTATTCACAGATACGCAGTATTTT. Translated: CASTPGQVFTDTQYF.

The chain joins TRBV30 to TRBJ1-5; perhaps TRBD1 as D (6 bases). Germline V gene lookup returns CDR1 GTSNPN and CDR2 SVGIG (reference sequence). CDR3 size: 14 residues. Deletions cut 3 bases from V and 0 bases from J, with 9 bases between. The CDR3 region has the DNA TGTGCCTGGAGCGCAGGGGTTAGCAATCAGCCCCAGCATTTT. Protein: CAWSAGVSNQPQHF.

This chain links TRBV27 with TRBJ1-4; 7 bases map to TRBD1. The J segment lost 5 bases and the V segment lost 6 bases, leaving 15 bases of the junction unmatched. From germline, CDR1 is MNHEY and CDR2 SMNVEV (reference sequence). This CDR3 has 17 amino acids. The CDR3 region is CASSPSEIGGVNEKLFF. CDR3 bases: TGTGCCAGCAGCCCCTCGGAGATAGGGGGCGTCAATGAAAAACTGTTTTTT.

V is TRBV4-1 and J is TRBJ2-7; TRBD2 is a possible D gene (6 bases). V was clipped by 0 bases and J by 4 bases, with 13 bases between them. Germline V CDR1 and CDR2: MGHRA, YSYEKL. The CDR3 length is 15 residues. The CDR3 bases are TGCGCCAGCAGCCAAGAGATGAGGAGGGAATACGAGCAGTACTTC. Its translation: CASSQEMRREYEQYF.

The J gene is TRBJ1-4, the V gene TRBV7-2, with D tentatively TRBD1 (5 bases). The length of the CDR3 is 13 residues. Germline assignment: CDR1 SGHTA and CDR2 FQGNSA. Deletions cut 3 bases from V and 8 bases from J, with 10 bases between. The CDR3 region is CASSFGHPEKLFF. CDR3 DNA: TGTGCCAGCAGCTTCGGACATCCGGAAAAACTGTTTTTT. Supplemented by reference TRBV7-2 and TRBJ1-4, the full variable domain reads GAGVSQSPSNKVTEKGKDVELRCDPISGHTALYWYRQSLGQGLEFLIYFQGNSAPDKSGLPSDRFSAERTGGSVSTLTIQRTQQEDSAVYLCASSFGHPEKLFFGSGTQLSVL.

This chain connects TRBV7-3 to TRBJ2-5; 9 positions match TRBD1. This CDR3 has 13 amino acids. V trimming: 5 bases; J trimming: 9 bases; junction bases outside the gene matches: 7. Germline lookup yields CDR1 SGHTA and CDR2 FQGTGA. The CDR3 is CASSPDRGSAQYF. The CDR3 DNA sequence: TGTGCCAGCAGCCCGGACAGGGGCTCGGCCCAGTACTTC.

This clone was seen just once. The chain links TRBV7-3 to TRBJ2-3; D call uncertain. The CDR3 extends over 14 amino acids. Per germline, CDR1 SGHTA and CDR2 FQGTGA. V lost 2 bases and J 6 bases, leaving 12 bases between the germline ends. The CDR3 DNA sequence: TGTGCCAGCAGCTTAGGAGCGACTCGCGATACGCAGTATTTT. Encoded protein: CASSLGATRDTQYF. Combining the CDR3 with reference TRBV7-3 and TRBJ2-3 gives the whole variable domain GAGVSQTPSNKVTEKGKYVELRCDPISGHTALYWYRQSLGQGPEFLIYFQGTGAADDSGLPNDRFFAVRPEGSVSTLKIQRTERGDSAVYLCASSLGATRDTQYFGPGTRLTVL.

The rearrangement uses TRBV7-9 and TRBJ1-2, with 11 bases matching TRBD1. This CDR3 is 15 amino acids long. V lost 5 bases and J lost 6; bases outside the gene matches: 8. Germline V CDR1 and CDR2: SEHNR, FQNEAQ (reference sequence). CDR3 DNA: TGTGCCAGCAGCCCACGGACAGGGGGCGTACATGGCTACACCTTC. Protein: CASSPRTGGVHGYTF.

The chain joins TRBV28 to TRBJ2-7, with 13 bases fitting TRBD2. CDR1 MDHEN and CDR2 SYDVKM come from the germline V gene. The V gene end was trimmed by 5 bases and the J gene end by 3 bases; junction bases not matched to a gene: 7. The CDR3 consists of 16 residues. Here the CDR3 reads CASSHSGTSGVYEQYF. As DNA, the CDR3 is TGTGCCAGCAGTCATTCCGGGACTAGCGGGGTCTACGAGCAGTACTTC.

The genes are TRBV7-8 and TRBJ1-1, with TRBD1 as a possible D gene (5 bases). The CDR3 length is 12 residues. Between the trimmed V and J ends, which lost 2 bases and 5 bases, there was a span of 6 bases. Germline CDR1 SGHVS, CDR2 FQNEAQ. The CDR3 coding sequence is TGTGCCAGCAGCTTAAGGGGTACTGAAGCTTTCTTT. As protein: CASSLRGTEAFF. The full variable domain, completed using reference TRBV7-8 and TRBJ1-1, is GAGVSQSPRYKVAKRGQDVALRCDPISGHVSLFWYQQALGQGPEFLTYFQNEAQLDKSGLPSDRFFAERPEGSVSTLKIQRTQQEDSAVYLCASSLRGTEAFFGQGTRLTVV.

This clone was counted many times. This rearrangement joins TRBV29-1 to TRBJ2-5; 8 nucleotides match TRBD2. Trimming took 4 bases from V and 9 from J; bases not matched to a gene: 10. This CDR3 contains 13 residues. Germline loops: CDR1 SQVTM, CDR2 ANQGSEA. The CDR3 DNA sequence: TGCAGCGTTGGTCCGGGACTAGGTTGGGCCCAGTACTTC. Amino acid sequence: CSVGPGLGWAQYF.

This clone appeared a single time. CDR3 in amino acids: CASSPPFKSMNTEAFF. Written as DNA, the CDR3 is TGTGCCAGCTCACCACCTTTCAAGAGTATGAACACTGAAGCTTTCTTT. The rearrangement links TRBV18 to TRBJ1-1; D uncertain. V was clipped by 0 bases and J by 0 bases, with 11 bases between them. Germline-derived CDR1 and CDR2 are KGHSH and LQKENI. The CDR3 loop spans 16 amino acids.

The rearrangement uses TRBV2 and TRBJ1-5; possible D gene TRBD1, 5 bases. The CDR3 length is 15 residues. CDR1 is SNHLY, CDR2 FYNNEI, per germline. Trimming cost V 4 bases and J 5 bases, with 15 bases left between them. CDR3 sequence: CASSVGTGAHQPQHF. The CDR3 nucleotides read TGTGCCAGCAGTGTCGGGACTGGGGCCCATCAGCCCCAGCATTTT.

This chain uses TRBV9 with TRBJ2-3, with 7 bases that match TRBD2. Trimming removed 1 base from V and 7 bases from J; junction bases left unmatched: 12. The germline CDR1 and CDR2 sequences are SGDLS and YYNGEE. This CDR3 comprises 16 residues. CDR3 sequence reads: CASSVIEGLVVNTQYF. CDR3 DNA: TGTGCCAGCAGCGTAATCGAAGGACTAGTGGTAAATACGCAGTATTTT.